This entry lists 15 T cell receptor beta chains sequenced from one sample in a study of post-analysis software for immune sequencing data. Study-level results: Elevated frequency relative to controls characterized several TRBV segments in patients, TRBV5-6, TRBV5-1 and TRBV20-1 among them.

Their antigen targets remain unknown. The TCR beta cDNA libraries contained unique molecular identifiers. In TCRdb, the PCR reads were re-called with MiXCR into one record per CDR3 protein. The data hold hundreds of thousands of distinct CDR3 sequences, with around 27% observed a single time. The sequenced material came from blood. All receptors derive from a girl aged 5-17 years with multiple sclerosis.

This clonotype was seen at least ten times. This chain uses TRBV7-9 with TRBJ2-5; D is perhaps TRBD1 (5 bases). Trimming shortened V by 4 bases and J by 4 bases, and 10 bases separated the two germline ends. Germline CDR1 and CDR2: SEHNR and FQNEAQ (reference sequence). The CDR3 spans 13 residues. CDR3 in DNA: TGTGCCAGCAGCTCCTCAGGGCGAGAGACCCAGTACTTC. This sequence encodes CASSSSGRETQYF.

The V and J genes are TRBV6-1 and TRBJ1-5; possibly TRBD1 for D (6 bases). Trimming shortened V by 5 bases and J by 0 bases, and 17 bases separated the two germline ends. In germline, CDR1 is MNHNS, CDR2 SASEGT. The CDR3 sequence is 17 residues long. The CDR3 sequence: CASSPLFLTGSNQPQHF. In nucleotides, the CDR3 is TGTGCCAGCAGTCCGCTCTTCCTGACAGGTAGCAATCAGCCCCAGCATTTT.

Ten or more counts support this clonotype. This chain uses TRBV7-2 with TRBJ1-2; D is unclear. V was clipped by 3 bases and J by 4 bases, with 6 bases between them. CDR3 length: 12 residues. Germline values: CDR1 SGHTA, CDR2 FQGNSA. The DNA for the CDR3 is TGTGCCAGCAGCTTTCCCGGCTATGGCTACACCTTC. Its protein product is CASSFPGYGYTF. Supplemented by reference TRBV7-2 and TRBJ1-2, the full variable domain reads GAGVSQSPSNKVTEKGKDVELRCDPISGHTALYWYRQSLGQGLEFLIYFQGNSAPDKSGLPSDRFSAERTGGSVSTLTIQRTQQEDSAVYLCASSFPGYGYTFGSGTRLTVV.

J is TRBJ2-5 and V is TRBV9; D unresolved. CDR1 is SGDLS and CDR2 is YYNGEE in the germline V gene. The CDR3 spans 15 residues. V was clipped by 4 bases and J by 2 bases, with 15 bases between them. The CDR3 nucleotides are TGTGCCAGCAGCCCGGACCGGGCGCCGCAAGAGACCCAGTACTTC. Its protein product is CASSPDRAPQETQYF. Filled out from reference TRBV9 and TRBJ2-5, the complete variable domain reads DSGVTQTPKHLITATGQRVTLRCSPRSGDLSVYWYQQSLDQGLQFLIQYYNGEERAKGNILERFSAQQFPDLHSELNLSSLELGDSALYFCASSPDRAPQETQYFGPGTRLLVL.

The rearrangement joins TRBV5-1 to TRBJ2-1; D unclear. Trimming stripped 0 bases from V and 1 base from J, with 11 bases between. CDR3 length: 16 residues. The germline V gene has CDR1 SGHRS and CDR2 YFSETQ. The CDR3 is CASSLVLGRSYNEQFF. The CDR3 coding sequence is TGCGCCAGCAGCTTGGTTTTGGGTAGGTCCTACAATGAGCAGTTCTTC.

This clonotype occurred a few times. V and J are TRBV7-2 and TRBJ2-1; the match to TRBD2 covers 13 bases. With 5 bases clipped from V and 9 bases from J, the junction kept 10 bases outside the gene matches. CDR1 is SGHTA, CDR2 FQGNSA, per germline. The CDR3 has 16 amino acids. The CDR3 DNA reads as TGTGCCAGCAGCATAACGACTAGCGGGGGGTCGCGTGAGCAGTTCTTC. Protein product: CASSITTSGGSREQFF. Full variable domain (missing parts from reference TRBV7-2 and TRBJ2-1): GAGVSQSPSNKVTEKGKDVELRCDPISGHTALYWYRQSLGQGLEFLIYFQGNSAPDKSGLPSDRFSAERTGGSVSTLTIQRTQQEDSAVYLCASSITTSGGSREQFFGPGTRLTVL.

The chain employs TRBV3-1 and TRBJ2-3, with TRBD2 as a possible D gene (6 bases). Trimming removed 3 bases at V and 6 bases at J, with 16 bases between. CDR1 and CDR2 from the germline V gene are LGHDT and YNNKEL (reference sequence). The CDR3 totals 15 residues. The CDR3: CASSHRAGPSDTQYF. CDR3 nucleotides: TGTGCCAGCAGCCACAGAGCGGGCCCCTCGGATACGCAGTATTTT.

The chain carries TRBV19 and TRBJ2-7, with 9 nucleotides matching TRBD1. With V trimmed by 6 bases and J by 6 bases, 9 bases remained unmatched. The CDR3 has 14 amino acids. The V gene's germline CDR1 is LNHDA and CDR2 SQIVND (reference sequence). The CDR3, as DNA: TGTGCCAGTAGGCGGACAGGGGATGCGAGCGAGCAGTACTTC. It translates to CASRRTGDASEQYF.

In its sample, this clonotype was seen a few times. The rearrangement uses TRBV27 and TRBJ2-7, with a weak D call TRBD2 (7 bases). The ends were cut back, 5 bases at V and 6 bases at J, with 11 bases in the middle. CDR1 is MNHEY, CDR2 SMNVEV, per germline (reference sequence). There are 12 residues in the CDR3. The CDR3 is CASSNRGGEQYF. The CDR3 bases are TGTGCCAGCAGTAATAGGGGGGGCGAGCAGTACTTC.

This clonotype was picked up a small number of times. V and J are TRBV3-1 and TRBJ1-4, with 7 bases aligning to TRBD1. Per the germline V gene, CDR1 is LGHDT and CDR2 is YNNKEL (reference sequence). CDR3 length equals 15 residues. V lost 4 bases, J lost 3 bases, and 5 bases stayed unmatched. The CDR3 DNA sequence: TGTGCCAGCAGCCTAATCGGGACAGCTAATGAAAAACTGTTTTTT. Amino acids: CASSLIGTANEKLFF.

The chain carries TRBV5-1 and TRBJ1-2; weak D call: TRBD1 (6 bases). CDR1 SGHRS and CDR2 YFSETQ come from the germline V gene. V was shortened by 0 bases and J by 8 bases, with 20 bases between the two germline ends. CDR3 size: 16 residues. In DNA form, the CDR3 reads TGCGCCAGCAGCTTGGACCCCACAGGGAGCTATGTGGGCTACACCTTC. It is translated as CASSLDPTGSYVGYTF.

V gene TRBV5-1 combines with J gene TRBJ2-5; no clear D gene. This CDR3 has 16 residues. Trimming left V 4 bases short and J 5 bases short, with 21 bases between. CDR1 is SGHRS, CDR2 YFSETQ, per germline. CDR3 nucleotide sequence: TGCGCCAGCAGCCTAAGATCCACTGTCGGTACGGAGACCCAGTACTTC. Its protein is CASSLRSTVGTETQYF.

This clonotype appeared a few times. The chain couples TRBV29-1 to TRBJ2-3, with 11 bases fitting TRBD2. V dropped 1 base and J dropped 3; count of bases not matched to a gene: 6. Germline CDR1 reads SQVTM; CDR2 reads ANQGSEA. The CDR3 is made up of 16 amino acids. CDR3 in amino acids: CSVEVLASGRTDTQYF. Here the CDR3 DNA reads TGCAGCGTTGAAGTATTGGCTAGCGGGAGGACAGATACGCAGTATTTT.

J is TRBJ2-1 and V is TRBV19; 7 nucleotides align to TRBD1. Trimming at V came to 4 bases and at J to 4 bases, leaving 7 bases not matched to a gene. Germline V gene lookup returns CDR1 LNHDA and CDR2 SQIVND (reference sequence). CDR3 length: 15 residues. The chain's CDR3 is CASSTTGTVYNEQFF. The CDR3 nucleotides are TGTGCCAGTAGTACCACCGGGACAGTATACAATGAGCAGTTCTTC.

J is TRBJ2-6 and V is TRBV5-1, with unresolved D. This CDR3 has 16 residues. Trimming removed 4 bases at V and 2 bases at J, with 13 bases between. Germline CDR1 SGHRS, CDR2 YFSETQ. CDR3: CASSAHWGTGANVLTF. The DNA for the CDR3 is TGCGCCAGCAGCGCTCACTGGGGTACTGGGGCCAACGTCCTGACTTTC.